This is a list of T cell receptor beta chains from one sample in a study of regulatory T cells in long-lasting Graves disease. TCRdb recomputed calls from the multiplex PCR reads with MiXCR, one row per CDR3 protein. Of about half a million distinct CDR3 sequences detected, roughly 22% appear once; the ten largest clones hold around 13%. The sample was peripheral blood mononuclear cells (PBMCs), taken when the disease was refractory, from a patient treated with antithyroid drugs. The receptors shown here come from a female donor with Graves disease. The conserved cysteine and the conserved F or W are not part of the CDR3 here.

>TRBJ1-5|TRBV7-9|12
ASRLDSNHQPQH
>TRBJ2-7|TRBV5-6|13
ASSSPGTGINEQY
>TRBJ2-5|TRBV5-1|13
ASSLEGRYQETQY
>TRBJ2-3|TRBV10-3|10
AISGRQDTQY
>TRBJ2-1|TRBV28|12
ASSLGTSHNEQF
>TRBJ1-2|TRBV28|9
ASSTGTGYT
>TRBJ1-2|TRBV6-5|12
ASSYEADDYGYT
>TRBJ2-3|TRBV2|11
ASSALSPDTQY
>TRBJ2-2|TRBV28|14
ASQGADYSNTGELF
>TRBJ1-1|TRBV28|15
ASSPGGQGALGTEAF
>TRBJ1-1|TRBV30|10
AWRWGGTEAF
>TRBJ1-1|TRBV5-1|13
ASSPGGSGRTEAF
>TRBJ1-2|TRBV5-4|11
ASSPRVGYGYT
>TRBJ1-4|TRBV6-2/TRBV6-3|14
ASSYSTGGENEKLF
>TRBJ1-1|TRBV4-3|12
ASSRLRGETEAF
>TRBJ2-5|TRBV28|13
ASRGVTKRSETQY
>TRBJ1-6|TRBV2|11
ASSTAAYSPLH
>TRBJ2-5|TRBV29-1|13
SVEGQQGGGETQY
>TRBJ2-6|TRBV6-2/TRBV6-3|15
ASSYVRREPGANVLT
>TRBJ2-4|TRBV28|12
ASRSTGAKNIQY
>TRBJ2-7|TRBV29-1|9
SVEQNLEQY
>TRBJ1-1|TRBV11-3|11
TSAGGPNTEAF
>TRBJ2-5|TRBV27|13
ASSPTAEAWETQY
>TRBJ2-5|TRBV20-1|13
SARVAGGPTETQY
>TRBJ1-5|TRBV19|12
ASRDTGLNQPQH
>TRBJ1-6|TRBV5-1|14
ASSLAGLTYNSPLH
>TRBJ1-2|TRBV28|12
ASSIDRGVYGYT
>TRBJ1-4|TRBV30|10
ALGQGAEKLF
>TRBJ2-7|TRBV5-1|12
ASSLGQVRAEQY
>TRBJ2-5|TRBV6-2/TRBV6-3|11
ASKQTETETQY
>TRBJ2-7|TRBV5-4|11
ASSLARSGEQY
>TRBJ2-3|TRBV28|12
ASSSGHPTDTQY
>TRBJ1-2|TRBV20-1|11
SASGGPGNGYT
>TRBJ1-1|TRBV20-1|11
NAPGRGNTEAF
>TRBJ2-7|TRBV7-2|15
ASSLALWGQRTYEQY
>TRBJ1-5|TRBV5-1|13
ASSAGEGRNQPQH
>TRBJ1-5|TRBV28|13
ASVFGTGDNQPQH
>TRBJ2-3|TRBV20-1|14
SARDRRGPSTDTQY
>TRBJ2-3|TRBV4-1|17
ASSPSNPLAGGNTDTQY
>TRBJ2-2|TRBV28|14
ASSFVGTMNTGELF
>TRBJ1-6|TRBV6-1|12
ASSRGQEGSPLH
>TRBJ1-2|TRBV7-2|14
ASSLEGGQLSEGYT
>TRBJ1-1|TRBV28|10
ASSTGGTEAF
>TRBJ1-1|TRBV28|12
ASRGTGPNTEAF
>TRBJ1-1|TRBV12-3/TRBV12-4|10
ASSPYTTEAF